Below, one TCR beta chain is given with its context. Its antigen is currently unknown. The sample originates from a study of blood T cells in healthy people across ages. Study information: Template switching picked up about one barcoded beta molecule for each two T cells.

A sample-barcoded 5' primer and a J-beta primer mix were used in a second PCR of roughly 6 to 11 cycles. The template-switch adaptor was a 5' adaptor with 12 random nucleotides. It tagged each cDNA molecule. TCRdb re-called the 5' RACE reads with MiXCR, one entry per CDR3 protein. The profile shows about 1.6 million distinct CDR3 sequences, 30% to 40% of them singletons. From germline, CDR1 is MNHEY and CDR2 SVGAGI. Trimming pared 6 bases from V and 6 bases from J, leaving 8 bases between. This CDR3 is 11 amino acids long. Notes on the study in general: It was the long-lived donors that had more naive CD4+ cells and higher diversity than aged donors.

The chain joins TRBV6-5 to TRBJ1-1; unclear D gene. Sequences were obtained from blood. This TCR was sampled from a woman in her twenties or thirties in good health. The CDR3 sequence is CASSAGPEAFF. Written as DNA, the CDR3 is TGTGCCAGCAGCGCAGGTCCTGAAGCTTTCTTT.